This T cell receptor (beta chain) was sequenced for a study of OX40 agonist ivuxolimab in advanced cancers. About the investigation overall: The costimulatory receptor OX40 (CD134) was targeted by ivuxolimab, a fully human IgG2 agonistic monoclonal antibody. The paper reports the monotherapy dose-escalation portion (N of about 54 patients) of the phase I ivuxolimab trial. The point of sequencing TCRbeta in the periphery was to test whether ivuxolimab changed TCR sequence diversity and drove clonal T-cell expansion. The dose-escalation cohort was approximately 83% male with a mean age of about 60 years, ranging from roughly 23 to 85. Prior anti-PD-1, anti-PD-L1 or anti-CTLA-4 therapy was permitted, and checkpoint inhibitors had been received by 30% to 40% of dose-escalation patients. Intravenous ivuxolimab was administered to patients every 2 weeks at six dose levels: 0.01, 0.1, 0.3, 1.5, 3 and 10 mg/kg. Partial responses occurred in three dose-escalation patients, of whom one had hepatocellular carcinoma and two had cutaneous melanoma. Among the roughly 52 dose-escalation patients, approximately 20 had hepatocellular carcinoma, 15 or so melanoma, 9 renal cell carcinoma and 9 head and neck cancer. Overall study outcomes, separate from this receptor: On average, CD8+ T cells showed more expanded clones than CD4+ T cells after ivuxolimab. At doses of 0.1 to 3.0 mg/kg, clonal expansion of both CD4+ and CD8+ T cells in blood was seen between baseline and week 6. Low levels of normalized T-cell clonal expansion were also seen in some patients who did not respond. In partial responders in the 0.1-3.0 mg/kg groups, normalized peripheral clonal expansion was found to be among the lowest, especially among CD8+ T cells. Antigen specificity was not determined for the clonally expanded peripheral T cells.

Trimming leaves V shorter by 5 bases and J shorter by 8 bases, with the junction holding 12 bases beyond the gene matches. Counted from cysteine to phenylalanine, this CDR3 has 14 amino acids. Kept here is only the CDR3 DNA, which spans 42 bases and is read in frame from base 1. CDR1 SGDLS and CDR2 YYNGEE are derived from the germline V gene. As concerns this clone: Its antigen specificity is not known. No per-base quality is available; no much larger clone lies one base away.

To sequence the TCRbeta CDR3 region, genomic DNA was isolated from the sorted cells. TCRbeta CDR3 regions were sequenced using the immunoSEQ Assay. The source is immuneACCESS, and TCRdb retained only in-frame sequences with V and J called. Part of the clones is not carried over; for the studies checked, unresolved V genes explain less than half of this, and the remainder is unexplained. The sample data list more than 50,000 clones, and 90% to 95% of these were observed just once. Approximately 18% of the sample is held by the ten biggest clonotypes. The trial excluded patients who had a history of autoimmune disease or were on systemic immunosuppression. In every dose cohort, peripheral blood was drawn for TCR sequencing at baseline, cycle 4 day 1, and cycle 7 day 1. Samples were obtained from an open-label, multicenter, first-in-human phase I dose-escalation trial of ivuxolimab. Adults with locally advanced or metastatic head and neck squamous cell, hepatocellular, melanoma or renal cell carcinoma were enrolled in the trial. Before TCR sequencing, CD4+ T cells and CD8+ T cells were sorted from peripheral blood as separate populations.

The chain employs TRBV9 and TRBJ1-2; the junction holds 7 bases that match TRBD1. This sequence originates from an adult with an advanced solid tumor such as melanoma, head and neck, liver or kidney cancer. Specimen: CD4+ or CD8+ T cells sorted from blood, collected in a trial of the OX40 agonist ivuxolimab. The DNA sequence is given as TGTGCCAGCAGAGTACACGACAGGGCTGAGGGCTACACCTTC. Translated, this gives CASRVHDRAEGYTF. The CDR3 plus the reference TRBV9 and TRBJ1-2 genes for the other parts give the full variable domain: DSGVTQTPKHLITATGQRVTLRCSPRSGDLSVYWYQQSLDQGLQFLIQYYNGEERAKGNILERFSAQQFPDLHSELNLSSLELGDSALYFCASRVHDRAEGYTFGSGTRLTVV.